Sequencing of this T cell receptor (beta chain) was carried out in a study of T cells in Graves' hyperthyroidism and ophthalmopathy. CDR1 and CDR2 from the germline V gene are GTSNPN and SVGIG (reference sequence). This CDR3 region has 13 residues. Germline trimming cut 5 bases from V and 4 bases from J; bases unmatched to any gene: 7. From RNA transcripts, TCR beta CDR3 regions were amplified. The primer set for the first-round RT-PCR of the TCR CDR3 was HTBI. MiXCR, applied by TCRdb to the multiplex PCR reads, yields one record per CDR3 protein. The table lists approximately 200,000 distinct CDR3 sequences, approximately 20% of them singletons. This clonotype appeared many times.

The sequenced sample consisted of blood. The TCR was taken from a middle-aged man with Graves' hyperthyroidism. The rearrangement joins TRBV30 to TRBJ2-5; TRBD1 agrees at 7 bases. In DNA, the CDR3 is TGTGCCTGGCAACCAGGGGGTTTAGAGACCCAGTACTTC. It is translated as CAWQPGGLETQYF. The whole variable domain, filled in from reference TRBV30 and TRBJ2-5, reads SQTIHQWPATLVQPVGSPLSLECTVEGTSNPNLYWYRQAAGRGLQLLFYSVGIGQISSEVPQNLSASRPQDRQFILSSKKLLLSDSGFYLCAWQPGGLETQYFGPGTRLLVL.